This T cell receptor beta chain stems from a study of blood T cells in healthy people across ages. The CDR3 spans 14 residues. Germline CDR1 MNHEY, CDR2 SVGAGI. V trimming: 6 bases; J trimming: 13 bases; junction bases outside the gene matches: 12. A sample-barcoded 5' primer and a J-beta primer mix were used in a second PCR of roughly 7 to 12 cycles. One entry per CDR3 protein, called by TCRdb with MiXCR from the 5' RACE reads. The data contain some 550,000 distinct CDR3 sequences, 47% of them seen just once; the ten biggest clones take up just under 25%. This clonotype came up once. The sequencing sample was made of blood. The TCR was taken from a man at least 80 years old in good health. This sequence joins TRBV6-5 and TRBJ2-5; 12 bases map to TRBD1. The CDR3 is CASSPGQGARELYF. Written as DNA, the CDR3 is TGTGCCAGCAGCCCGGGACAGGGGGCGCGGGAGCTGTACTTC.